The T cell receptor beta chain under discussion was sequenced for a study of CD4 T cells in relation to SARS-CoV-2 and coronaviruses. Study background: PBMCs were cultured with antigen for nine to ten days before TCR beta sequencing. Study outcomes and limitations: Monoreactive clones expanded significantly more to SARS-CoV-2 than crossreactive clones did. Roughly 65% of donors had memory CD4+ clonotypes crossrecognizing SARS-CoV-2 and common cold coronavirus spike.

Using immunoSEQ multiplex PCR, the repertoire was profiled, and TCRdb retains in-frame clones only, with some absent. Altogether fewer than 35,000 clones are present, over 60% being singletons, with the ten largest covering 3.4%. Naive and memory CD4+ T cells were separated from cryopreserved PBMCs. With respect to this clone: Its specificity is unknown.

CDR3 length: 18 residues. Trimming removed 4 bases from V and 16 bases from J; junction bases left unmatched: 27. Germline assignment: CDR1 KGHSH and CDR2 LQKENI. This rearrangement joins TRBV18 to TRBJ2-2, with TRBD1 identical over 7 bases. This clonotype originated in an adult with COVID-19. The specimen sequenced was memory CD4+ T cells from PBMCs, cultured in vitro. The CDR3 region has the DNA TGTGCCAGCTCACGAACCGTGACAGGGATCACGTCTACGCCGGGGAGGTTTTTT. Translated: CASSRTVTGITSTPGRFF.